Described below is a single TCR beta chain sequence and its context. Its cognate antigen is unknown. This entry comes from a study of T cell responses to AZD1222 COVID-19 vaccine. Study-wide results and caveats: The donor group comprised mostly white British people and more females; the analysis possibly underestimated clonal diversity.

Germline CDR1 and CDR2: SGHTA and FQGNSA. V was cut by 0 bases and J by 0 bases, with 11 bases left in between. The CDR3 extends over 16 amino acids. Clones were read by immunoSEQ multiplex PCR, and TCRdb kept only the in-frame ones, dropping some. Among approximately 60,000 clones listed, roughly 84% were seen once. The J gene is TRBJ1-2, the V gene TRBV7-2; D gene unclear. This specimen consisted of peripheral blood, obtained on day 0 of AZD1222 vaccination. The sequence was collected from an adult in good health. CDR3 nucleotides: TGTGCCAGCAGCTTAGCGGGCGGAGCGACTAACTATGGCTACACCTTC. This gives the protein CASSLAGGATNYGYTF.